The 22 T cell receptor beta chains reported below all come from one sample, sequenced in a study of blood T cell repertoires in COVID-19. The repertoire was sequenced with immunoSEQ multiplex PCR; TCRdb's copy has only in-frame clones and lacks some. This sample has 300,000 to 400,000 clones, with 90% found just once. The sample was peripheral blood. Receptor source: a woman under 40 with COVID-19, enrolled during active disease.

The gene calls are TRBV12-3 or TRBV12-4 and TRBJ1-4; D is perhaps TRBD1 (6 bases). The V end lost 5 bases, the J end lost 7 bases, and 11 bases lay between the germline ends. The CDR3 consists of 13 residues. The CDR3 DNA reads as TGTGCCAGCAGTCAGGGGATAAGTGAAAAACTGTTTTTT. Translation: CASSQGISEKLFF.

The genes are TRBV7-8 and TRBJ2-2, with 7 bases matching TRBD2. Per the germline V gene, CDR1 is SGHVS and CDR2 is FQNEAQ. CDR3 length: 15 amino acids. Trimming cost V 5 bases and J 6 bases; bases outside gene matches: 9. This CDR3 reads CASSHRDYVAGELFF. CDR3 bases: TGTGCCAGCAGCCACCGGGACTATGTCGCCGGGGAGCTGTTTTTT.

V and J are TRBV6-5 and TRBJ1-1, with D perhaps TRBD1 (5 bases). The CDR3 totals 13 residues. V was pared by 6 bases and J by 0 bases, with 8 bases between. Germline V gives CDR1 MNHEY, CDR2 SVGAGI. This CDR3 reads CASSGHLNTEAFF. The CDR3 DNA is TGTGCCAGCAGCGGACATTTGAACACTGAAGCTTTCTTT.

The chain joins TRBV6-4 to TRBJ2-3; TRBD1 is a possible D gene (6 bases). Germline V CDR1 and CDR2: MRHNA, SNTAGT. V lost 2 bases, J lost 0 bases, and 6 bases lay in between. The CDR3 runs 14 residues. The CDR3 DNA follows: TGTGCCAGCAGTGACACAGGGAGCACAGATACGCAGTATTTT. Translated, it gives CASSDTGSTDTQYF.

The chain has TRBV20-1 and TRBJ1-2; D is ambiguous. Germline V gene data show CDR1 as DFQATT and CDR2 as SNEGSKA (reference sequence). V lost 5 bases to trimming and J lost 2 bases, with 6 bases between them. The CDR3 consists of 11 residues. CDR3 coding DNA: TGCAGTGCTCCAGAAAACTATGGCTACACCTTC. Encoded protein: CSAPENYGYTF.

This chain connects TRBV19 to TRBJ2-1; TRBD2 might be the D (7 bases). Per the germline V gene, CDR1 is LNHDA and CDR2 is SQIVND (reference sequence). The CDR3 is made up of 12 amino acids. The ends were cut back, 11 bases at V and 4 bases at J, with 12 bases in the middle. The CDR3 region has the DNA TGTGCCGCGGGGGCTGGGTACAATGAGCAGTTCTTC. This translates into CAAGAGYNEQFF.

This clone occurred once. The gene calls are TRBV7-9 and TRBJ2-3, with D maybe TRBD1 (6 bases). This CDR3 has 19 residues. V dropped 1 base and J dropped 0 bases, with 20 bases sitting between them. Germline-derived CDR1 and CDR2 are SEHNR and FQNEAQ (reference sequence). The DNA of the CDR3 is TGTGCCAGCAGCTTAGTGGTTGTCATCCGGACAGTGAGCACAGATACGCAGTATTTT. Protein sequence: CASSLVVVIRTVSTDTQYF.

The chain combines TRBV28 with TRBJ2-7; 10 nucleotides line up with TRBD2. This CDR3 is 18 amino acids long. Germline CDR1 MDHEN, CDR2 SYDVKM. J gave up 2 bases and V 2 bases, and 12 bases lay outside the gene matches. The CDR3 DNA follows: TGTGCCAGCAGTTTACGTCGGTCTAGCGGGGGTGTACCCTACGAGCAGTACTTC. This translates into CASSLRRSSGGVPYEQYF.

The J gene is TRBJ2-2, the V gene TRBV3-1 (or the pseudogene TRBV3-2); 8 bases fit TRBD2. Germline-derived CDR1 and CDR2 are LGHDT and YNNKEL (reference sequence). The CDR3 extends over 16 amino acids. V lost 0 bases to trimming and J lost 5 bases; unmatched junction nucleotides: 5. CDR3 nucleotides: TGTGCCAGCAGCCAAGAGAGCGGGAGACGGACCGGGGAGCTGTTTTTT. It encodes CASSQESGRRTGELFF.

This rearrangement joins TRBV6-6 to TRBJ1-1; 8 bases agree with TRBD1. CDR1 and CDR2 (germline): MNHNY, SVGAGI (reference sequence). The ends lost 2 bases at V and 4 bases at J; junction bases unmatched: 9. The CDR3 spans 16 residues. The CDR3 loop is CASSYPTGASGTEAFF. CDR3 in DNA: TGTGCCAGCAGTTACCCGACAGGGGCAAGTGGCACTGAAGCTTTCTTT.

The chain links TRBV13 to TRBJ1-1, with TRBD1 as a possible D gene (6 bases). Trimming removed 7 bases at V and 5 bases at J, with 14 bases between. The CDR3 runs to 13 residues. Germline CDR1 reads PRHDT; CDR2 reads FYEKMQ (reference sequence). CDR3 nucleotides: TGTGCCAGCAATCGGCGAGGGACAACTGAAGCTTTCTTT. Protein sequence: CASNRRGTTEAFF.

CDR3 amino acids: CAISTGTSHEQYF. As DNA, the CDR3 is TGTGCCATCAGTACCGGGACTAGTCACGAGCAGTACTTC. This chain joins TRBV10-3 and TRBJ2-7; 8 bases are a match to TRBD2. Germline V gene lookup returns CDR1 ENHRY and CDR2 SYGVKD. The length of the CDR3 is 13 residues. The ends lost 5 bases at V and 5 bases at J; junction bases unmatched: 5.

For the CDR3, the DNA is TGCGCCAGCAGCTGGGACAGGGTGTCACCCCTCCACTTT. The encoded protein is CASSWDRVSPLHF. This chain joins TRBV5-1 and TRBJ1-6; TRBD1 aligns across 9 bases. This CDR3 has 13 amino acids. Germline CDR1 is SGHRS and CDR2 is YFSETQ. The V segment lost 3 bases and the J segment 10 bases; nucleotides outside the gene matches: 2.

The chain combines TRBV19 with TRBJ2-7; 8 bases align to TRBD1. Germline lookup yields CDR1 LNHDA and CDR2 SQIVND (reference sequence). The CDR3 is 15 amino acids. Losses at the gene ends were 5 bases for V and 3 bases for J; bases not matched to a gene: 9. The DNA of the CDR3 is TGTGCCAGTAGTGGGGGCGGGACAGGAGGCTACGAGCAGTACTTC. Amino acids: CASSGGGTGGYEQYF. The full variable domain, in which reference TRBV19 and TRBJ2-7 provide the parts outside the CDR3, is DGGITQSPKYLFRKEGQNVTLSCEQNLNHDAMYWYRQDPGQGLRLIYYSQIVNDFQKGDIAEGYSVSREKKESFPLTVTSAQKNPTAFYLCASSGGGTGGYEQYFGPGTRLTVT.

The table lists this clone with a few counts. This sequence joins TRBV29-1 and TRBJ2-3; 10 positions agree with TRBD2. Germline V CDR1 and CDR2: SQVTM, ANQGSEA. The CDR3 runs to 13 residues. The V and J ends lost 5 bases and 1 base, in that order; junction bases with no gene match: 0. The CDR3 region is CSVSGGGTDTQYF. The CDR3 coding sequence is TGCAGCGTTAGCGGGGGGGGCACAGATACGCAGTATTTT.

The V and J genes are TRBV12-5 and TRBJ1-1; 11 nucleotides align to TRBD1. V was pared by 4 bases and J by 4 bases, with 5 bases of the junction left unmatched. The CDR3 has 15 amino acids. CDR1 is LGHNT, CDR2 FRNRAP, per germline. CDR3 region: CASGSDRGRSTEAFF. The CDR3 DNA sequence: TGTGCTAGTGGTTCGGACAGGGGGCGATCCACTGAAGCTTTCTTT.

The V and J genes are TRBV24-1 and TRBJ2-7; D gene ambiguous. Germline CDR1 KGHDR, CDR2 SFDVKD. The CDR3 has 12 residues. Trimming took off 3 bases at V and 9 bases at J, with 11 bases between the two ends. The CDR3 DNA sequence: TGTGCCACCAGTGATCTTACATGGAGGCAGTACTTC. Protein sequence: CATSDLTWRQYF.

For the CDR3, the DNA is TGTGCCAGCGGCCTAGTTTACACTGAAGCTTTCTTT. Translated: CASGLVYTEAFF. The chain joins TRBV5-8 to TRBJ1-1; D is ambiguous. Germline lookup yields CDR1 SGHTS and CDR2 YDEGEE. CDR3 size: 12 residues. Trimming stripped 7 bases from V and 3 bases from J, with 10 bases between.

This rearrangement joins TRBV9 to TRBJ1-1, with TRBD1 identical over 7 bases. With V trimmed by 0 bases and J by 4 bases, 3 bases remained unmatched. Germline V lookup: CDR1 SGDLS, CDR2 YYNGEE. This CDR3 has 14 residues. DNA for the CDR3: TGTGCCAGCAGCGTAGACAGGGGTTCCACTGAAGCTTTCTTT. Its translation is CASSVDRGSTEAFF.

This clone appeared a single time. The rearrangement uses TRBV11-2 and TRBJ2-2; 9 bases map to TRBD1. This CDR3 comprises 15 residues. Germline values: CDR1 SGHAT, CDR2 FQNNGV. Losses at the gene ends were 5 bases for V and 7 bases for J; bases not matched to a gene: 8. The CDR3 DNA sequence: TGTGCCAGCAGCCGGCCCGGGACAGGGTTCGGGGAGCTGTTTTTT. It encodes CASSRPGTGFGELFF.

The chain recombines TRBV11-3 with TRBJ2-7; 9 nucleotides align to TRBD1. Germline CDR1 reads SGHNT; CDR2 reads YENEEA. The CDR3 sequence is 16 residues long. With V trimmed by 2 bases and J by 6 bases, 11 bases remained unmatched. This CDR3 is CASSLNGVQGASEQYF. In DNA, the CDR3 is TGTGCCAGCAGCTTAAATGGCGTACAGGGGGCATCCGAGCAGTACTTC.

The J gene is TRBJ2-7, the V gene TRBV27, with a possible D match to TRBD2 (6 bases). The V end lost 2 bases, the J end lost 6 bases, and 20 bases lay between the germline ends. Germline CDR1 is MNHEY and CDR2 is SMNVEV (reference sequence). This CDR3 region has 16 residues. The CDR3 region has the DNA TGTGCCAGCAGTTTAGGGAACTTAATCGGAGGGGCCGAGCAGTACTTC. Its protein product is CASSLGNLIGGAEQYF.